Ten or more counts support the clone carrying this T cell receptor beta chain. The target antigen is unknown. This sample stems from a study of T cells in Graves' hyperthyroidism and ophthalmopathy. General observations from the study: A 13 V-J model separated ophthalmopathy from stable hyperthyroidism.

Template material for amplifying TCR beta CDR3 regions consisted of RNA transcripts. Initially, a first-round RT-PCR of the TCR CDR3 employed the HTBI primer set. A single record per CDR3 protein comes from TCRdb applying MiXCR to the multiplex PCR reads. The table has hundreds of thousands of distinct CDR3 sequences, 38% seen once. Trimming took 4 bases from V and 4 from J; bases not matched to a gene: 4. Germline CDR1 and CDR2: DFQATT and SNEGSKA (reference sequence). This CDR3 is built from 13 residues. Graves' hyperthyroidism showing no ophthalmopathy progression within 18 months was considered stable. These patients, aged 18 to 65, had recently diagnosed hyperthyroidism lasting under 2 months. Investigators excluded patients with uncontrolled infection, other autoimmune disease, pregnancy or lactation.

The sample taken for sequencing was blood. The origin of this receptor is a young man with Graves' hyperthyroidism. The chain joins TRBV20-1 to TRBJ1-1; 9 nucleotides align to TRBD1. CDR3 DNA sequence: TGCAGTGCTATCGGGACAGGGACCACTGAAGCTTTCTTT. Protein product: CSAIGTGTTEAFF.